The rows below give T cell receptor beta chains drawn from one sample of a study of technical replicates of blood from several donors. Data came from immunoSEQ multiplex PCR; TCRdb stores just in-frame clones and leaves some out. Of 75,000 to 90,000 clones in the sample, over 85% are singletons; the top ten hold about 0.23%. What was sequenced was T cells isolated from PBMCs. All receptors derive from a human donor in good health. CDR3s include the opening cysteine and the closing phenylalanine or tryptophan.

j_call v_call cdr3_aa
TRBJ2-2 TRBV6-6 CAGLAGDTGELFF
TRBJ2-7 TRBV19 CASSIQGDYEQYF
TRBJ2-2 TRBV28 CASSITGGSTGELFF
TRBJ1-2 TRBV7-9 CASSLAAGGRRTFNYGYTF
TRBJ1-5 TRBV28 CASSLVGGGQGFHSNQPQHF
TRBJ2-1 TRBV4-1 CASSLLPPDKTYNEQFF
TRBJ2-3 TRBV6-1 CASSESPTHTQYF
TRBJ2-7 TRBV7-9 CASSLILTSGRISSYEQYF
TRBJ1-1 TRBV5-1 CASSSDREKPNTEAFF
TRBJ2-1 TRBV6-4 CASSERLAGVLDNEQFF
TRBJ2-7 TRBV5-1 CASSPDRYSYEQYF
TRBJ1-6 TRBV7-3 CASSGQGGSPLHF
TRBJ2-4 TRBV4-1 CASSLGPSTVNIQYF
TRBJ2-7 TRBV5-5 CASSFARTNYEQYF
TRBJ1-2 TRBV5-8 CASSAGQAGGYTF
TRBJ2-2 TRBV14 CASSLFQTGPITGELFF
TRBJ2-1 TRBV15 CATSQPGLRASGGNEQFF
TRBJ2-2 TRBV5-1 CASSLTDRRTGELFF
TRBJ2-5 TRBV7-9 CASSRMGAWQETQYF
TRBJ2-1 TRBV4-2 CASSQEGANEQFF
TRBJ2-5 TRBV11-3 CASSLKAGKETQYF
TRBJ2-6 TRBV28 CASRTGLLMLGANVLTF
TRBJ2-7 TRBV7-6 CASSGRDRHGLSSYEQYF
TRBJ2-1 TRBV9 CASSGVGEAGSYNEQFF
TRBJ1-5 TRBV6-5 CASSLQGGQPQHF
TRBJ2-3 TRBV5-4 CASTTSRAGGTDTQYF
TRBJ2-5 TRBV5-1 CASSSWGGSGETQYF